This is a list of T cell receptor beta chains from one sample in a study of a mutant IDH1 vaccine in newly diagnosed glioma. Clones were sequenced by immunoSEQ multiplex PCR, and TCRdb holds only the in-frame ones, with some missing. The table records approximately 21,000 clones, around nine tenths of them present only once. Their specific antigens are unknown. Sequences were derived from PBMCs, sampled from a glioma patient whose treatment included an IDH1 peptide vaccine. The origin of the receptors is a woman aged 35 to 49 with glioma. The CDR3 runs from the conserved cysteine through the conserved F or W. The D gene is left open where the match is weak. The size field is filled for only some rows; it gives once, few, many or a size class.

NA,TRBJ2-2,TRBD1,TRBV19,TGTGCCAGTAGTGCGGACAGGTCGAACACCGGGGAGCTGTTTTTT,CASSADRSNTGELFF
NA,TRBJ1-1,NA,TRBV5-3,TGTGCCAGAAGCGCCTCCGATGCAGGGAGAACTGAAGCTTTCTTT,CARSASDAGRTEAFF
NA,TRBJ1-2,NA,TRBV7-2,TGTGCCAGCAGCTCACACCATGGAAGGGACAATGGCTACACCTTC,CASSSHHGRDNGYTF
NA,TRBJ2-5,NA,TRBV25-1,TGTGCCAGCAGTGCCACAGGGGAGGGCACTGTGGGCCAGTACTTC,CASSATGEGTVGQYF
once,TRBJ1-5,TRBD1,TRBV6-1,TGTGCCAGCAGTGAGGAAGGGACAGGTGGTAAGCCCCAGCATTTT,CASSEEGTGGKPQHF
NA,TRBJ1-3,NA,TRBV7-9,TGTGCCAGCAGCTCCCCCGCGAGGGCAGGGGCCAACTCTGGAAACACCATATATTTT,CASSSPARAGANSGNTIYF
NA,TRBJ1-5,NA,TRBV10-2,TGCGCCAGCAAAGGTGGCAATCAGCCCCAGCATTTT,CASKGGNQPQHF
once,TRBJ2-5,NA,TRBV1,TGCACCAGCAGCCCGGGACCTCCACCTCGGGAGACCCAGTACTTC,CTSSPGPPPRETQYF
once,TRBJ2-6,TRBD2,TRBV5-1,TGCGCCAGCACCGCTAGCGGGGTAGGTGGGGCCAACGTCCTGACTTTC,CASTASGVGGANVLTF
NA,TRBJ1-5,TRBD1,TRBV4-2,TGTGCCAGCAGCCAAGTGACAGGGAGCAATCAGCCCCAGCATTTT,CASSQVTGSNQPQHF
NA,TRBJ1-5,NA,TRBV19,TGTGCCAGTAGTATAGTCGGGGTGAGCAATCAGCCCCAGCATTTT,CASSIVGVSNQPQHF
NA,TRBJ1-2,NA,TRBV30,TGTGCCTGGAGTGGGACACCAGTACGCTACACCTTC,CAWSGTPVRYTF
NA,TRBJ1-3,TRBD1,TRBV14,TGTGCCAGCAGCCAAGACAGGGGGAGACACACCATATATTTT,CASSQDRGRHTIYF
NA,TRBJ2-7,TRBD1,TRBV4-3,TGCGCCAGCAGCCTTCGTGGTTCAGGGGGTGAGCAGTACTTC,CASSLRGSGGEQYF
NA,TRBJ2-2,NA,TRBV2,TGTGCCAGCAGAGAAACCGGATCGAACACCGGGGAGCTGTTTTTT,CASRETGSNTGELFF
NA,TRBJ2-3,TRBD2,TRBV15,TGTGCCACCAGCAGAGGGGAGGGAGGAGGCACAGATACGCAGTATTTT,CATSRGEGGGTDTQYF
NA,TRBJ2-3,TRBD1,TRBV7-9,TGTGCCAGCAGCCGAAAACAGGGGGCTGTGGATACGCAGTATTTT,CASSRKQGAVDTQYF
NA,TRBJ2-2,TRBD1,TRBV5-1,TGCGCCAGCAGCTGGTACAGGGGAATCGGGGAGCTGTTTTTT,CASSWYRGIGELFF
NA,TRBJ2-7,NA,TRBV5-1,TGCGCCAGCAGCTTGACAGGTCCCCACGAGCAGTACTTC,CASSLTGPHEQYF
NA,TRBJ1-5,TRBD1,TRBV6-5,TGTGCCAGCAGCCTTGACAGGGCTTCCAATCAGCCCCAGCATTTT,CASSLDRASNQPQHF
NA,TRBJ1-2,NA,TRBV7-8,TGTGCCAGCAGCTTAACTGGGGTTGGGGCTGGCTATGGCTACACCTTC,CASSLTGVGAGYGYTF
NA,TRBJ2-1,TRBD2,TRBV5-1,TGCGCCAGCAAACGGACTAGCGGCAGCTCCTACAATGAGCAGTTCTTC,CASKRTSGSSYNEQFF
NA,TRBJ1-5,NA,TRBV9,TGTGCCAGCAGCGTAGGGAGCAATCAGCCCCAGCATTTT,CASSVGSNQPQHF
NA,TRBJ1-1,NA,TRBV6-5,TGTGCCGCGGGACACCAGAACACTGAAGCTTTCTTT,CAAGHQNTEAFF
NA,TRBJ2-5,NA,TRBV5-1,TGCGCCAGCAGCCGGACCCAAGAGACCCAGTACTTC,CASSRTQETQYF
NA,TRBJ2-7,TRBD1,TRBV10-1,TGCGCCAGCAGTTCGGACAGGGAACCCTACGAGCAGTACTTC,CASSSDREPYEQYF
NA,TRBJ1-2,TRBD1,TRBV5-1,TGCGCCAGCAGCTTGGCCCCAGGACAGGGGGTCAACTATGGCTACACCTTC,CASSLAPGQGVNYGYTF
NA,TRBJ1-6,TRBD1,TRBV6-6,TGTGCCAGCAGTCAATGGGACAGGGAGAATTCACCCCTCCACTTT,CASSQWDRENSPLHF
NA,TRBJ1-2,NA,TRBV5-6,TGTGCCAGCAGCCTCGGACAGATGCCTGGCTATGGCTACACCTTC,CASSLGQMPGYGYTF
NA,TRBJ2-7,NA,TRBV7-9,TGTGCCAGCAGCTCATCCTATTCCTACGAGCAGTACTTC,CASSSSYSYEQYF
once,TRBJ2-5,NA,TRBV13,TGTGCCAGCTCCACTCAGAGAGGGACCCAGTACTTC,CASSTQRGTQYF
NA,TRBJ1-2,TRBD1,TRBV4-1,TGCGCCAGCAGCCAAGTTAGACAGGGGGCCAACTATGGCTACACCTTC,CASSQVRQGANYGYTF
NA,TRBJ2-1,TRBD2,TRBV7-6,TGTGCCAGCAGCGGCGGGGGGTTCTACAATGAGCAGTTCTTC,CASSGGGFYNEQFF
NA,TRBJ1-1,NA,TRBV5-1,TGCGCCAGCAGCTTTCGGGCGCAAGGTACCACTGAAGCTTTCTTT,CASSFRAQGTTEAFF